Following are 14 T cell receptor beta chains from one sample sequenced in a study of Ad26.COV2.S vaccination and SARS-CoV-2 variants. Sequencing used immunoSEQ multiplex PCR; TCRdb keeps in-frame clones, though not all of them. The sample gives 380,000 or so clones, about 85% of which show up once; around 5.8% is in the top ten. Treatment noted: about 20 received Ad26.COV2.S at low or high dose, single or two shots; 5 received placebo; per-sample allocation not given. All samples were drawn on day 63, counting from the first vaccine or placebo injection. The sequencing used peripheral blood, collected in a trial of Ad26.COV2.S vaccine versus placebo. The source is a person aged 18 to 65 who received the Ad26.COV2.S COVID-19 vaccine or a placebo.

CDR3 sequence reads: CASSQGASGNTIYF. The DNA of the CDR3 is TGTGCCAGTAGTCAGGGGGCCTCTGGAAACACCATATATTTT. The J gene is TRBJ1-3, the V gene TRBV19; the match to TRBD1 covers 8 bases. After removal of 5 bases from V and 0 bases from J, the junction contained 0 bases not matched to a gene. The CDR3 loop spans 14 amino acids. CDR1 and CDR2 from the germline V gene are LNHDA and SQIVND (reference sequence). Full variable domain (outside the CDR3, taken from reference TRBV19 and TRBJ1-3): DGGITQSPKYLFRKEGQNVTLSCEQNLNHDAMYWYRQDPGQGLRLIYYSQIVNDFQKGDIAEGYSVSREKKESFPLTVTSAQKNPTAFYLCASSQGASGNTIYFGEGSWLTVV.

This clone is a singleton in its sample. The rearrangement links TRBV28 to TRBJ2-7; 15 nucleotides line up with TRBD2. V shed 2 bases and J 6 bases; nucleotides not matched to a gene: 11. CDR1 and CDR2 from the germline V gene are MDHEN and SYDVKM. The CDR3 totals 18 residues. CDR3 nucleotides: TGTGCCAGCAGTTTACCCCCCGGGACTAGCGGGAGGCTGGGCGAGCAGTACTTC. It translates to CASSLPPGTSGRLGEQYF.

The chain employs TRBV6-5 and TRBJ2-7; 8 bases are shared with TRBD1. The CDR3 contains 15 residues. V lost 5 bases, J lost 4 bases, and 10 bases stayed unmatched. CDR1 and CDR2 from the germline V gene are MNHEY and SVGAGI. CDR3 sequence (DNA): TGTGCCAGCAGTCCCTACGGCAGGGGGCGTTACGAGCAGTACTTC. Amino acid sequence: CASSPYGRGRYEQYF.

There are a few counts of this clone. The chain carries TRBV3-1 (or the pseudogene TRBV3-2) and TRBJ1-5; D unresolved. Germline assignment: CDR1 LGHDT and CDR2 YNNKEL (reference sequence). The length of the CDR3 is 15 residues. Trimming left V 5 bases short and J 2 bases short, with 13 bases between. The CDR3 DNA sequence: TGTGCCAGCAGCGAGAACAATTGGGGCAATCAGCCCCAGCATTTT. Protein: CASSENNWGNQPQHF.

This rearrangement joins TRBV27 to TRBJ1-6; D is ambiguous. V lost 2 bases and J lost 0, with 11 bases in between. The CDR3 sequence is 17 residues long. CDR1 is MNHEY and CDR2 is SMNVEV in the germline V gene (reference sequence). CDR3 loop: CASSLVGASSYNSPLHF. In nucleotides, the CDR3 is TGTGCCAGCAGTTTAGTTGGAGCGAGCTCCTATAATTCACCCCTCCACTTT.

The V call is TRBV5-1, the J call TRBJ1-4; D is possibly TRBD1 (5 bases). This CDR3 has 12 amino acids. From germline, CDR1 is SGHRS and CDR2 YFSETQ. V lost 4 bases, J lost 13 bases, and 14 bases lay in between. The CDR3 DNA follows: TGCGCCAGCAGCGCAAACCGGGACCGACTGTTTTTT. Protein: CASSANRDRLFF.

The chain recombines TRBV6-2 or TRBV6-3 with TRBJ2-1, with TRBD2 matching 7 bases. The CDR3 contains 15 residues. The germline CDR1 and CDR2 sequences are MNHEY and SVGEGT. The junction had 13 bases not matched to a gene; V was cut back by 6 bases and J by 8 bases. The CDR3 region has the DNA TGTGCCAGCAGCCAGAGCGGGACTTTTGGGGATGAGCAGTTCTTC. Protein: CASSQSGTFGDEQFF.

This chain links TRBV30 with TRBJ1-5; no clear D. Germline loops: CDR1 GTSNPN, CDR2 SVGIG (reference sequence). The germline V and J ends were trimmed by 3 bases and 6 bases, with 12 bases remaining between them. This CDR3 has 13 residues. The CDR3, as DNA: TGTGCCTGGAGAGATAGCCTCAGTCAGCCCCAGCATTTT. This translates into CAWRDSLSQPQHF.

CDR3 region: CASSHGTNQPQHF. The CDR3 DNA reads as TGTGCCAGCAGTCATGGGACGAATCAGCCCCAGCATTTT. V gene TRBV6-4 combines with J gene TRBJ1-5, with D perhaps matching TRBD1 (5 bases). This CDR3 has 13 amino acids. In germline, CDR1 is MRHNA, CDR2 SNTAGT. Between the trimmed V and J ends, which lost 5 bases and 4 bases, there was a span of 9 bases.

The J gene is TRBJ1-3, the V gene TRBV12-3 or TRBV12-4; D is unclear. CDR3 length: 13 amino acids. V was clipped by 3 bases and J by 0 bases, with 3 bases between them. CDR3 in amino acids: CASSFYSGNTIYF. DNA for the CDR3: TGTGCCAGCAGTTTTTACTCTGGAAACACCATATATTTT.

CDR3 residues: CASSLAGRNTGEQYF. The CDR3, as DNA: TGTGCCAGCAGCTTGGCGGGCAGAAATACGGGGGAGCAGTACTTC. The genes are TRBV5-6 and TRBJ2-7; perhaps TRBD2 as D (5 bases). Between the trimmed V and J ends, which lost 0 bases and 7 bases, there was a span of 17 bases. The CDR3 consists of 15 residues. CDR1 and CDR2 from the germline V gene are SGHDT and YYEEEE.

The V and J genes are TRBV7-3 and TRBJ1-1; a weak D match, TRBD1 (6 bases). Per the germline V gene, CDR1 is SGHTA and CDR2 is FQGTGA. CDR3 length equals 12 residues. Trimming took off 4 bases at V and 10 bases at J, with 13 bases between the two ends. The DNA of the CDR3 is TGTGCCAGCAGCTCCGGGGGGCGTATAGCTTTCTTT. This sequence encodes CASSSGGRIAFF.

The CDR3 sequence: CANETVGGPEPYYEQYF. DNA of the CDR3: TGTGCTAACGAGACGGTGGGGGGGCCGGAACCTTACTACGAGCAGTACTTC. The J gene is TRBJ2-7, the V gene TRBV21-1; TRBD2 is the table's D call, not checked against the DNA. TRBV21-1 is annotated as a pseudogene. This CDR3 is 17 amino acids long.

The chain recombines TRBV10-2 with TRBJ1-1; D unresolved. Germline assignment: CDR1 WSHSY and CDR2 SAAADI. The V end was cut by 5 bases, the J end by 2 bases, with 12 bases between. The CDR3 is made up of 14 amino acids. The CDR3: CASSPRTLNTEAFF. CDR3 DNA sequence: TGCGCCAGCAGTCCCCGGACCCTCAACACTGAAGCTTTCTTT.